These 11 T cell receptor beta chains came from one sample sequenced in a study of shared clonotypes between healthy human individuals. Only in-frame clones appear in the TCRdb table, and some are missing; sequencing was by immunoSEQ multiplex PCR. The data contain under 2,500,000 clones, roughly 95% of them singletons. The sequenced sample consisted of naive CD4+ T cells sorted from blood. Subset denoted: CD45RA+ positively selected. All receptors come from a man aged 18 to 30 in good health.

This chain uses TRBV6-5 with TRBJ2-3; D ambiguous. This CDR3 comprises 14 residues. Between the trimmed V and J ends, which lost 2 bases and 3 bases, there was a span of 9 bases. CDR1 and CDR2 (germline): MNHEY, SVGAGI. CDR3 in amino acids: CASSYRTATDTQYF. In DNA form, the CDR3 reads TGTGCCAGCAGTTACCGGACGGCAACAGATACGCAGTATTTT.

Comment on this clone: The same CDR3 can be traced to other DNA sequences in this sample. V gene TRBV6-5 combines with J gene TRBJ2-7; 7 nucleotides agree with TRBD2. V gave up 4 bases and J gave up 3 bases; unmatched junction bases: 0. Germline CDR1 MNHEY, CDR2 SVGAGI. The CDR3 consists of 12 residues. This chain's CDR3 is CASSWGGYEQYF. The CDR3 coding sequence is TGTGCCAGCAGTTGGGGGGGCTACGAGCAGTACTTC.

This chain connects TRBV6-5 to TRBJ2-7, with D perhaps assigned TRBD1 or TRBD2 (5 bases each). CDR1 is MNHEY and CDR2 is SVGAGI in the germline V gene. The CDR3 runs 13 residues. V lost 6 bases and J 2 bases, leaving 11 bases between the germline ends. CDR3 nucleotides: TGTGCCAGCAGGAGGGACGGTACCTACGAGCAGTACTTC. As protein: CASRRDGTYEQYF.

As regards this clone: Other DNA sequences in this specimen translate into the identical CDR3. The V call is TRBV6-1, the J call TRBJ2-7; 7 bases map to TRBD1. Germline V gene lookup returns CDR1 MNHNS and CDR2 SASEGT. CDR3 length equals 15 residues. The V and J ends lost 2 bases and 2 bases, in that order; junction bases with no gene match: 6. CDR3 sequence (DNA): TGTGCCAGCAGTGAAATGGGTCAGGGGGCCTACGAGCAGTACTTC. Encoded protein: CASSEMGQGAYEQYF.

This chain joins TRBV5-1 and TRBJ1-2; D is unresolved. Deletions cut 0 bases from V and 4 bases from J, with 13 bases between. The CDR3 is 15 residues long. Germline V gives CDR1 SGHRS, CDR2 YFSETQ. The CDR3 DNA follows: TGCGCCAGCAGCTTGGAATTCGGGAACCTCTATGGCTACACCTTC. Translated: CASSLEFGNLYGYTF.

The chain recombines TRBV28 with TRBJ2-7; either TRBD1 or TRBD2 may supply D (5 bases each). The V gene lost 4 bases and the J gene lost 0 bases, with 10 bases spanning the gap. CDR1 and CDR2 (germline): MDHEN, SYDVKM. The CDR3 has 14 amino acids. For the CDR3, the DNA is TGTGCCAGCAGTTGGGACCCTTCCTCCTACGAGCAGTACTTC. Its translation is CASSWDPSSYEQYF. The full variable domain, rest sourced from reference TRBV28 and TRBJ2-7, is DVKVTQSSRYLVKRTGEKVFLECVQDMDHENMFWYRQDPGLGLRLIYFSYDVKMKEKGDIPEGYSVSREKKERFSLILESASTNQTSMYLCASSWDPSSYEQYFGPGTRLTVT.

This clone was recorded once. The rearrangement joins TRBV7-9 to TRBJ2-2; 9 bases fit TRBD2. Germline V gene sequence: CDR1 SEHNR, CDR2 FQNEAQ (reference sequence). The CDR3 length is 16 residues. Trimming removed 0 bases from V and 3 bases from J; junction bases left unmatched: 2. CDR3 coding DNA: TGTGCCAGCAGCTTAGCTCGGACTAGCGACACCGGGGAGCTGTTTTTT. This sequence encodes CASSLARTSDTGELFF. The variable domain in full, completed from reference TRBV7-9 and TRBJ2-2, reads DTGVSQNPRHKITKRGQNVTFRCDPISEHNRLYWYRQTLGQGPEFLTYFQNEAQLEKSRLLSDRFSAERPKGSFSTLEIQRTEQGDSAMYLCASSLARTSDTGELFFGEGSRLTVL.

This chain connects TRBV7-9 to TRBJ1-2; D is perhaps TRBD1 (5 bases). This CDR3 spans 16 amino acids. CDR1 is SEHNR and CDR2 is FQNEAQ in the germline V gene (reference sequence). Deletions cut 1 base from V and 6 bases from J, with 18 bases between. Here the CDR3 DNA reads TGTGCCAGCAGCTTAGGAGATTGGGGGAGGAAGGATGGCTACACCTTC. Residues: CASSLGDWGRKDGYTF.

The sample holds one count of this clone. V usage is TRBV7-7 and J usage is TRBJ1-4; unclear D gene. The germline V gene has CDR1 SSHAT and CDR2 FNYEAQ (reference sequence). The CDR3 is 15 residues long. The CDR3 sequence: CASALGIGSNEKLFF. The CDR3 DNA is TGTGCTAGCGCCCTTGGGATAGGGTCTAATGAAAAACTGTTTTTT.

The chain recombines TRBV2 with TRBJ2-1, with 12 bases lining up with TRBD2. Per germline, CDR1 SNHLY and CDR2 FYNNEI. The CDR3 covers 17 residues. V lost 4 bases to trimming and J lost 4 bases; unmatched junction nucleotides: 8. CDR3 protein: CASSATSGGHFYNEQFF. The CDR3 DNA sequence: TGTGCCAGCAGTGCTACTAGCGGGGGGCATTTTTACAATGAGCAGTTCTTC.

This chain connects TRBV7-9 to TRBJ1-2; D ambiguous. Germline lookup yields CDR1 SEHNR and CDR2 FQNEAQ (reference sequence). The CDR3 totals 13 residues. V lost 4 bases and J 8 bases, leaving 14 bases between the germline ends. CDR3 DNA sequence: TGTGCCAGCAGCTCCCGGGAGCCAGGAGGCTACACCTTC. This codes for CASSSREPGGYTF.